The source of this T cell receptor beta chain is a study of graft-versus-host responses after intestinal transplantation. Each mixed lymphocyte reaction held 200,000 CFSE-labeled responders and 200,000 irradiated violet-dye-labeled stimulators. Upon completion of the reaction, proliferating CFSE-low responders, both CD3+CD4+ and CD3+CD8+, were sorted. Produced via immunoSEQ multiplex PCR; TCRdb's table is partial and in-frame only. This table has over 15,000 clones, 25% to 40% appearing once. This CDR3 contains 17 residues. V shed 2 bases, J shed 5 bases, and the junction held 8 bases outside the gene matches. CDR1 and CDR2 from the germline V gene are SGHAT and FQNNGV. Study conclusions and caveats: The highest levels of circulating GvH clones went along with early declines in HvG clones after transplant.

The V and J genes are TRBV11-2 and TRBJ2-1, with 11 bases identical to TRBD2. The sample was alloreactive CD4+ T cells from a mixed lymphocyte reaction culture, taken before intestinal transplant. Subset noted: CFSE-low proliferating T cells sorted from approximately six-day pre-transplant mixed lymphocyte reaction (GvH or HvG direction). This TCR was recovered from a human patient who received an intestinal transplant. CDR3 nucleotide sequence: TGTGCCAGCAGCTTATTTTGGGAGACTAGCGGGAACAATGAGCAGTTCTTC. The encoded protein is CASSLFWETSGNNEQFF.